These T cell receptor beta chains were read from a single sample in a study of a mutant IDH1 vaccine in newly diagnosed glioma. For these TCRs, the target antigens are not known. Clones were read by immunoSEQ multiplex PCR, and TCRdb kept only the in-frame ones, dropping some. In the table there are about 44,000 clones, around 81% of which are singletons. The sample here was PBMCs, taken from a glioma patient whose treatment included an IDH1 peptide vaccine. The receptors originated from a woman aged 40-49 years with glioma. Some clones in this sample may be carry-over from other donors' samples. The CDR3 runs from the conserved cysteine through the conserved F or W. The D gene is left open where the match is weak. Not every row has a clone size; where given, it reads once, few, many or a size class.

j_call d_call clone_size v_call cdr3_aa cdr3_nt
TRBJ2-2 NA NA TRBV12-5 CASRGDVGELFF TGTGCTAGTCGCGGGGATGTTGGGGAGCTGTTTTTT
TRBJ1-4 NA NA TRBV27 CASSPLPGLPNEKLFF TGTGCCAGCAGTCCACTCCCGGGGCTCCCTAATGAAAAACTGTTTTTT
TRBJ1-1 NA NA TRBV2 CASSDGILGGPLAEAFF TGTGCCAGCAGTGACGGTATTTTGGGCGGTCCCCTGGCTGAAGCTTTCTTT
TRBJ1-5 TRBD1 NA TRBV28 CASSSRGQGYGQPQHF TGTGCCAGCAGTTCAAGGGGACAGGGCTACGGGCAGCCCCAGCATTTT
TRBJ1-6 TRBD1 NA TRBV11-1 CASSRGQSSNNSPLHF TGTGCCAGCAGCCGGGGACAGTCTTCGAATAATTCACCCCTCCACTTT
TRBJ1-5 NA NA TRBV27 CASSLSSGVAQHF TGTGCCAGCAGTTTATCCAGTGGGGTAGCCCAGCATTTT
TRBJ1-2 NA once TRBV4-2 CASSQGTSYGYTF TGTGCCAGCAGCCAAGGGACCTCCTATGGCTACACCTTC
TRBJ1-1 NA NA TRBV4-2 CSSSQDLMNTEAFF TGTTCCAGCAGCCAGGATCTTATGAACACTGAAGCTTTCTTT
TRBJ2-1 NA once TRBV7-2 CASSLGPGLARDEQFF TGTGCCAGCAGCTTAGGGCCGGGATTGGCCCGTGATGAGCAGTTCTTC
TRBJ2-3 NA NA TRBV5-1 CASSLMGGTDTQYF TGCGCCAGCAGCTTGATGGGGGGCACAGATACGCAGTATTTT
TRBJ1-2 NA NA TRBV7-2 CASSLDSSDSNYGYTF TGTGCCAGCAGCTTGGACAGCTCTGATTCTAACTATGGCTACACCTTC